The 18 T cell receptor beta chains below were found in one sample sequenced in a study of blood T cells in healthy people across ages. Combining a sample-barcoded 5' primer with a J-beta primer mix, a second PCR ran for about 6 to 12 cycles. Via MiXCR, TCRdb re-called the 5' RACE reads, giving one row per CDR3 protein. The sample shows 1.6 million or so distinct CDR3 sequences, roughly 32% of them seen only once. What was sequenced was blood. Source of these receptors: a woman aged 25 to 45 in good health.

J is TRBJ2-4 and V is TRBV12-3 or TRBV12-4; 9 nucleotides match TRBD1. The J call may be faulty, since TRBJ2-7 better matches the DNA end. CDR3 length equals 19 residues. In nucleotides, the CDR3 is TGTGCCAGCAGTTCACGCTTACAGGGGGCGTCCCAAAATTCCTACGAGCAGTACTTC. The encoded protein is CASSSRLQGASQNSYEQYF.

The chain uses TRBV5-1 and TRBJ1-2, with D uncertain. V was pared by 0 bases and J by 4 bases, with 19 bases between. Germline loops: CDR1 SGHRS, CDR2 YFSETQ. The CDR3 is 17 residues long. DNA for the CDR3: TGCGCCAGCAGCTTGGACGGGATGTTTGAGACTAGCTATGGCTACACCTTC. It translates to CASSLDGMFETSYGYTF.

This clonotype was picked up a small number of times. The chain carries TRBV2 and TRBJ1-6; TRBD1 might be the D (6 bases). CDR3 length: 15 residues. V lost 5 bases and J 3 bases, leaving 11 bases between the germline ends. Germline lookup yields CDR1 SNHLY and CDR2 FYNNEI. CDR3 sequence reads: CASSSTGNYNSPLHF. The CDR3 nucleotides read TGTGCCAGCAGTTCCACAGGGAACTATAATTCACCCCTCCACTTT. Together with reference TRBV2 and TRBJ1-6, the CDR3 gives the full variable domain: EPEVTQTPSHQVTQMGQEVILRCVPISNHLYFYWYRQILGQKVEFLVSFYNNEISEKSEIFDDQFSVERPDGSNFTLKIRSTKLEDSAMYFCASSSTGNYNSPLHFGNGTRLTVT.

This clonotype was seen a handful of times. V usage is TRBV7-9 and J usage is TRBJ1-2, with D possibly matching TRBD1 (6 bases). Germline-derived CDR1 and CDR2 are SEHNR and FQNEAQ (reference sequence). V lost 2 bases and J 8 bases, leaving 12 bases between the germline ends. The CDR3 is made up of 13 amino acids. The CDR3 loop reads CASSLQGLEGYTF. The CDR3 DNA reads TGTGCCAGCAGCTTACAGGGGCTGGAGGGCTACACCTTC.

The chain uses TRBV12-3 or TRBV12-4 and TRBJ2-3; D might be TRBD2 (5 bases). The CDR3 runs to 15 residues. Deletions cut 3 bases from V and 2 bases from J, with 12 bases between. For the CDR3, the DNA is TGTGCCAGCAGTTTCTCGAGCGGACCCACAGATACGCAGTATTTT. This translates into CASSFSSGPTDTQYF.

The chain recombines TRBV2 with TRBJ2-5; D remains ambiguous. CDR3 length: 12 residues. Looked up from germline, CDR1 is SNHLY and CDR2 is FYNNEI. V was trimmed by 5 bases and J by 11 bases, leaving 15 bases between them. The CDR3 DNA is TGTGCCAGCAGTCCGGATGATCCGCCGCAGTACTTC. Its translation is CASSPDDPPQYF.

The chain recombines TRBV27 with TRBJ1-6; D might be TRBD1 (5 bases). Germline CDR1 reads MNHEY; CDR2 reads SMNVEV (reference sequence). The CDR3 loop spans 14 amino acids. Deletions cut 5 bases from V and 6 bases from J, with 11 bases between. The CDR3 DNA sequence: TGTGCCAGCAGTCCGGACATATCTAATTCACCCCTCCACTTT. Its protein product is CASSPDISNSPLHF.

The table lists this clonotype with many counts. This chain links TRBV7-2 with TRBJ2-7; 10 nucleotides align to TRBD2. The V gene end was trimmed by 2 bases and the J gene end by 5 bases; junction bases not matched to a gene: 3. The germline gives CDR1 SGHTA, CDR2 FQGNSA. This CDR3 spans 14 amino acids. The CDR3 nucleotides are TGTGCCAGCAGCTTATCTAGCGGGAGACACGAGCAGTACTTC. It encodes CASSLSSGRHEQYF.

The chain recombines TRBV2 with TRBJ2-1, with D possibly TRBD2 on 6 matching bases. Germline V gene sequence: CDR1 SNHLY, CDR2 FYNNEI. There are 16 residues in the CDR3. The germline V and J ends were trimmed by 6 bases and 0 bases, with 15 bases remaining between them. The CDR3 DNA follows: TGTGCCAGCAGACTCACCGGGACTTACTCCTACAATGAGCAGTTCTTC. Its protein is CASRLTGTYSYNEQFF.

The CDR3 loop is CASSFQGSSGNTIYF. In DNA form, the CDR3 reads TGTGCCAGCAGTTTTCAGGGAAGCTCTGGAAACACCATATATTTT. The V and J genes are TRBV6-6 and TRBJ1-3; possibly TRBD1 for D (5 bases). Germline-derived CDR1 and CDR2 are MNHNY and SVGAGI (reference sequence). Trimming stripped 4 bases from V and 0 bases from J, with 10 bases between. The CDR3 has 15 residues.

This clonotype was found a few times. The chain is built from TRBV7-3 and TRBJ1-2; 9 positions agree with TRBD1. The V and J ends lost 2 bases and 5 bases, in that order; junction bases with no gene match: 6. CDR3 length: 15 residues. In germline, CDR1 is SGHTA, CDR2 FQGTGA. The CDR3 loop is CASSLEGQGRYGYTF. The CDR3 DNA sequence: TGTGCCAGCAGCTTAGAGGGACAGGGTCGGTATGGCTACACCTTC. The full variable domain, completed using reference TRBV7-3 and TRBJ1-2, is GAGVSQTPSNKVTEKGKYVELRCDPISGHTALYWYRQSLGQGPEFLIYFQGTGAADDSGLPNDRFFAVRPEGSVSTLKIQRTERGDSAVYLCASSLEGQGRYGYTFGSGTRLTVV.

This chain links TRBV21-1 with TRBJ1-2. TRBV21-1 is shown as a pseudogene. The CDR3 length is 18 residues. CDR3 in amino acids: CASSRPNDKVRTLYGYTF. CDR3 sequence (DNA): TGTGCCAGCAGCAGACCAAACGACAAGGTCCGAACCCTCTATGGCTACACCTTC.

This clonotype was counted ten times or more. The chain recombines TRBV29-1 with TRBJ2-3; TRBD2 aligns across 11 bases. V gave up 7 bases and J gave up 5 bases; unmatched junction bases: 2. CDR1 and CDR2 from the germline V gene are SQVTM and ANQGSEA. This CDR3 spans 12 amino acids. CDR3 sequence reads: CSAGLAGDTQYF. CDR3 in DNA: TGCAGCGCTGGACTAGCGGGAGATACGCAGTATTTT.

V gene TRBV7-9 combines with J gene TRBJ2-1; 8 nucleotides align to TRBD1. Trimming cost V 5 bases and J 3 bases; bases outside gene matches: 12. CDR3 length: 17 residues. Per germline, CDR1 SEHNR and CDR2 FQNEAQ (reference sequence). In nucleotides, the CDR3 is TGTGCCAGCAGCGGTCTCCAGGGGGCCGGAGTCTACAATGAGCAGTTCTTC. This gives the protein CASSGLQGAGVYNEQFF.

This clonotype has only a few counts. The chain combines TRBV6-2 or TRBV6-3 with TRBJ2-5; a possible D gene is TRBD2 (5 bases). This CDR3 has 16 amino acids. V lost 2 bases, J lost 4 bases, and 17 bases lay in between. Germline-derived CDR1 and CDR2 are MNHEY and SVGEGT. For the CDR3, the DNA is TGTGCCAGCAGTTACGACGGGGTACGGTTTTCAGAGACCCAGTACTTC. It yields the protein CASSYDGVRFSETQYF.

J is TRBJ2-1 and V is TRBV20-1; D is unclear. The CDR3 spans 14 residues. Germline CDR1 reads DFQATT; CDR2 reads SNEGSKA (reference sequence). Trimming removed 4 bases at V and 3 bases at J, with 13 bases between. For the CDR3, the DNA is TGCAGTGCTAAAAACCCAGTCATCTACAATGAGCAGTTCTTC. Translating gives CSAKNPVIYNEQFF.

DNA for the CDR3: TGTGCCAGCAGCTTAGTCAGGGGCTTGTACCAAGAGACCCAGTACTTC. Translation: CASSLVRGLYQETQYF. The chain is built from TRBV7-9 and TRBJ2-5; maybe TRBD1 (6 bases). With 1 base removed from V and 0 bases from J, the gap between germline ends came to 12 bases. Germline CDR1 is SEHNR and CDR2 is FQNEAQ (reference sequence). The CDR3 runs to 16 residues.

This sequence joins TRBV12-3 or TRBV12-4 and TRBJ2-1, with D possibly being TRBD2 (5 bases). The CDR3 loop spans 13 amino acids. V dropped 3 bases and J dropped 6 bases, with 9 bases sitting between them. The CDR3 is CASSFSASNEQFF. CDR3 sequence (DNA): TGTGCCAGCAGTTTTAGCGCCTCCAATGAGCAGTTCTTC.